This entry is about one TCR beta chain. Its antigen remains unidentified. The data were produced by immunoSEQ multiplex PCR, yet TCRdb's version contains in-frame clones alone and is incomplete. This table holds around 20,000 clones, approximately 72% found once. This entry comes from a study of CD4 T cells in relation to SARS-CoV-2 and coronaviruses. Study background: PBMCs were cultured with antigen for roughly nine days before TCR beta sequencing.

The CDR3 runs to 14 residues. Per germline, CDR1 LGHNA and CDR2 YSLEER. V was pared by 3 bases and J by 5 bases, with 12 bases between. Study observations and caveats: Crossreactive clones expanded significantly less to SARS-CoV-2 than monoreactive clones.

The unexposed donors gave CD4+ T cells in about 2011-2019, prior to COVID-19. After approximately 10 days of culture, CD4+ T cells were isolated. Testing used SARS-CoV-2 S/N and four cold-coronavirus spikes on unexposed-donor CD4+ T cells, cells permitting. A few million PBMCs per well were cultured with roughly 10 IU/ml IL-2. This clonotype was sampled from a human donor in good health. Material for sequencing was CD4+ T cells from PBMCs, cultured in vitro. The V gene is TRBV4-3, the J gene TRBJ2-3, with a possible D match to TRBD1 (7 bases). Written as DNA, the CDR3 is TGCGCCAGCAGCCAGAACAGGGGAGGAGATACGCAGTATTTT. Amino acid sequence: CASSQNRGGDTQYF.